This TCR beta chain was identified in a study of cytomegalovirus exposure and HLA in healthy donors. General study points: Among TCR beta chains of equal frequency, HLA-associated ones were more clonally expanded in a later analysis. It was 164 TCR beta chains that were listed as cytomegalovirus-associated.

Note on this clone: Antigen: not known.

With 60 Vbeta and 13 Jbeta primers, the PCR was carried out. Source study methods: Later, an analysis found roughly 80 million unique TCR beta chains, and some 10 million of these were shared. Using immunoSEQ multiplex PCR, the repertoire was profiled, and TCRdb retains in-frame clones only, with some absent. The V and J calls and clone size come from that table; D and trimming were worked out from the DNA. The table lists 170,000 or so clones, 65% to 80% of them singletons. The CDR3 has 14 amino acids. V shed 3 bases, J shed 4 bases, and the junction held 4 bases outside the gene matches. Looked up from germline, CDR1 is SGDLS and CDR2 is YYNGEE.

What was sequenced was PBMCs. The receptor was isolated from a woman between 25 and 40 years old in good health and CMV-seronegative. The chain links TRBV9 to TRBJ2-4; 7 bases match TRBD1. CDR3 bases: TGTGCCAGCAGCGCGGGACAGAGTAAAAACATTCAGTACTTC. Encoded protein: CASSAGQSKNIQYF.